These T cell receptor beta chains were read from a single sample in a study of blood T cell repertoires in COVID-19. Assay used: immunoSEQ multiplex PCR; TCRdb lists only in-frame clones, some missing. Of some 250,000 clones in the sample, around 87% were seen once. Sequences were obtained from peripheral blood. These TCRs come from a man aged 55 to 70 who had recovered from COVID-19. CDR3s include the opening cysteine and the closing phenylalanine or tryptophan. The order of the fields is clone size, V gene, D gene, J gene, CDR3 DNA, CDR3 protein. D genes are given only for firm matches. Size tells how often a clone was seen (once, few, many) or the class of an expanded clone, and some rows leave it out.

>NA|TRBV19|NA|TRBJ2-7
TGTGCCAGTAAGGCGGGGCTAGCCTACGAGCAGTACTTC
CASKAGLAYEQYF
>NA|TRBV13|TRBD1|TRBJ2-7
TGTGCCAGCAGCTTAGGACCCGGGACAGGGTACTACGAGCAGTACTTC
CASSLGPGTGYYEQYF
>NA|TRBV19|TRBD1|TRBJ1-1
TGTGCCAGTAGTGTACAGGGGGGAGGGACTGAAGCTTTCTTT
CASSVQGGGTEAFF
>NA|TRBV12-3/TRBV12-4|NA|TRBJ2-3
TGTGCCAGCAGTTCACTATATACGCAGTATTTT
CASSSLYTQYF
>NA|TRBV2|NA|TRBJ2-7
TGTGCCAGCAGTGACAGGCATTGGACCTACGAGCAGTACTTC
CASSDRHWTYEQYF
>NA|TRBV21-1|NA|TRBJ2-2
TGTGCCAGCAGCAAGCCCCCGACAGGACACACCGGGGAGCTGTTTTTT
CASSKPPTGHTGELFF
>NA|TRBV7-2|NA|TRBJ2-1
TGTGCCAGCAGCTCCCAAGGGACACTATACAATGAGCAGTTCTTC
CASSSQGTLYNEQFF
>NA|TRBV5-6|TRBD1|TRBJ2-7
TGTGCCAGTAGCTCAGGACAGGGCGCCTACGAGCAGTACTTC
CASSSGQGAYEQYF
>NA|TRBV10-3|NA|TRBJ1-2
TGTGCCATCAGTCCCGAGCTCAACTATGGCTACACCTTC
CAISPELNYGYTF
>many|TRBV29-1|NA|TRBJ2-2
TGCAGCGTTGAAGGCTCCCTAGGGGGAGGGACCGGGGAGCTGTTTTTT
CSVEGSLGGGTGELFF
>NA|TRBV13|TRBD2|TRBJ2-2
TGTGCCAGCAGCTTACTAGCGGGGGGTAACACCGGGGAGCTGTTTTTT
CASSLLAGGNTGELFF
>few|TRBV7-9|TRBD1|TRBJ1-1
TGTGCCAGCAGCTGGGGACAGGCGATTGAAGCTTTCTTT
CASSWGQAIEAFF
>few|TRBV5-1|TRBD1|TRBJ1-2
TGCGCCAGCAGCACCGGGACAAAGACAGGGTCCTATGGCTACACCTTC
CASSTGTKTGSYGYTF
>NA|TRBV18|TRBD2|TRBJ2-1
TGTGCCAGCTCTGGACTAGCGGATGAGCAGTTCTTC
CASSGLADEQFF
>NA|TRBV5-6|NA|TRBJ1-1
TGTGCCAGCAGGAAACAGGGATTCTCAGCTTTCTTT
CASRKQGFSAFF
>NA|TRBV3-1/TRBV3-2|TRBD1|TRBJ1-6
TGTGCCAGCAGCGACAGGGGCGGGAATTCACCCCTCCACTTT
CASSDRGGNSPLHF
>NA|TRBV2|TRBD1|TRBJ1-2
TGTGCCAGCGGGGGGGACAGGGGGCGCTATGGCTACACCTTC
CASGGDRGRYGYTF
>many|TRBV5-1|NA|TRBJ1-2
TGCGCCAGCAGCGTGACAGTCGGGTTTGGCTACACCTTC
CASSVTVGFGYTF
>NA|TRBV20-1|TRBD2|TRBJ2-7
TGCAGTGCTAGTGGCGGGGGAGACGAGCAGTACTTC
CSASGGGDEQYF
>NA|TRBV28|NA|TRBJ2-1
TGTGCCAGCACTAGCCGATACAATGAGCAGTTCTTC
CASTSRYNEQFF
>NA|TRBV7-9|NA|TRBJ2-7
TGTGCCAGCAGCCACGGCGGGGTTTACGACGAGCAGTACTTC
CASSHGGVYDEQYF
>NA|TRBV6-1|TRBD2|TRBJ2-1
TGTGCCAGCAGTGAACTGAGCGGGAGTCTCTACAATGAGCAGTTCTTC
CASSELSGSLYNEQFF
>once|TRBV6-6|NA|TRBJ2-5
TGTGCCAGCGGATCAGGGCGATTGTTTGAGACCCAGTACTTC
CASGSGRLFETQYF
>NA|TRBV4-2|TRBD1|TRBJ2-1
TGTGCCAGCAGCCAAGATCTGGACAGGGGGCTTTACAATGAGCAGTTCTTC
CASSQDLDRGLYNEQFF
>NA|TRBV12-5|TRBD1|TRBJ1-5
TGTGCTAGTGGCATCCTCGACAGGGGCCCTTCGCAGCCCCAGCATTTT
CASGILDRGPSQPQHF
>NA|TRBV19|TRBD1|TRBJ2-1
TGTGCCAGTAGTTTGACAGGGCCCGAAAGGGGGAATGAGCAGTTCTTC
CASSLTGPERGNEQFF
>NA|TRBV2|TRBD1|TRBJ2-1
TGTGCCAGCAGTGGACGGACAGGGCCCCACAATGAGCAGTTCTTC
CASSGRTGPHNEQFF
>NA|TRBV19|NA|TRBJ2-5
TGTGCCAGTAGTCCGCTTGGGGGCGGGGAGACCCAGTACTTC
CASSPLGGGETQYF
>NA|TRBV21-1|NA|TRBJ1-2
TGTGCCAGCAGCAAAGAATTCAAGGACAGGCGACATGGCTACACCTTC
CASSKEFKDRRHGYTF
>NA|TRBV12-5|TRBD1|TRBJ1-1
TGTGCTAGTGGGGCCGGGACAGTGAACACTGAAGCTTTCTTT
CASGAGTVNTEAFF
>NA|TRBV3-1/TRBV3-2|NA|TRBJ2-7
TGTGCCAGCAGCCACCAGCAGGCAATGGGGGGGCGCACCTTTGAGCAGTACTTC
CASSHQQAMGGRTFEQYF
>NA|TRBV24-1|TRBD2|TRBJ2-3
TGTGCCACCAGTGATACCTTTATGGGCGGGGGGACCGCAGATACGCAGTATTTT
CATSDTFMGGGTADTQYF
>NA|TRBV24-1|TRBD2|TRBJ2-2
TGTGCCACCAGTGGATACGGGGGGTCGAACACCGGGGAGCTGTTTTTT
CATSGYGGSNTGELFF
>NA|TRBV11-2|TRBD1|TRBJ1-5
TGTGCCAGCAGCACGACAGGGCGAGGCAATCAGCCCCAGCATTTT
CASSTTGRGNQPQHF
>NA|TRBV5-1|NA|TRBJ2-3
TGCGCCAGCAAGGGAGGATGGAGGAGCAGATGGACAGATACGCAGTATTTT
CASKGGWRSRWTDTQYF
>once|TRBV28|NA|TRBJ2-2
TGTGCCAGCAGTACTGGGGGGACCGGGGAGCTGTTTTTT
CASSTGGTGELFF
>NA|TRBV4-1|NA|TRBJ1-3
TGCGCCAGCAGCCAGGGGCCTGGAAACACCATATATTTT
CASSQGPGNTIYF
>NA|TRBV3-1/TRBV3-2|TRBD1|TRBJ2-5
TGTGCCAGCAGCCAAGGACAGGGGGCATCTGGGGCCCAGTACTTC
CASSQGQGASGAQYF
>NA|TRBV6-5|NA|TRBJ1-6
TGTGCCAGCAGTTACGGAGTGGATTATTCACCCCTCCACTTT
CASSYGVDYSPLHF
>NA|TRBV30|TRBD1|TRBJ2-5
TGTGCCTGGAGTGCGACAGGGGCCGCGGGAGAGACCCAGTACTTC
CAWSATGAAGETQYF
>NA|TRBV6-5|NA|TRBJ2-1
TGTGCCAGCAGTCCCGGGAATGAGCAGTTCTTC
CASSPGNEQFF
>NA|TRBV3-1/TRBV3-2|TRBD2|TRBJ2-2
TGTGCCAGCAGCCTTCCGTACGGGCTAGCGGGGGGGCAAACCGGGGAGCTGTTTTTT
CASSLPYGLAGGQTGELFF
>once|TRBV2|TRBD1|TRBJ1-5
TGTGCCAGCAGTAGAGGGGGACAGCAGCCCCAGCATTTT
CASSRGGQQPQHF
>few|TRBV9|TRBD2|TRBJ2-2
TGTGCCAGCAGCGCAACTAGCGGGGTCACCGGGGAGCTGTTTTTT
CASSATSGVTGELFF
>NA|TRBV13|TRBD1|TRBJ1-1
TGTGCCAGCAGCTGGCGACAGGGGAATATGGTCGCTGAAGCTTTCTTT
CASSWRQGNMVAEAFF
>once|TRBV19|NA|TRBJ1-6
TGTGCCAGTAGTATAGATCCTAGAGATTCACCCCTCCACTTT
CASSIDPRDSPLHF
>NA|TRBV28|TRBD2|TRBJ2-3
TGTGCCAGCAGCACGACCGGGACTAGCGGGGCAGTGCAGTATTTT
CASSTTGTSGAVQYF
>NA|TRBV3-1/TRBV3-2|NA|TRBJ1-1
TGTGCCAGCAACATACAGGGATCTGAAGCTTTCTTT
CASNIQGSEAFF
>NA|TRBV6-4|NA|TRBJ2-5
TGTGCCAGCAGACAAGTAGCCCAAGAGACCCAGTACTTC
CASRQVAQETQYF
>NA|TRBV2|TRBD1|TRBJ1-6
TGTGCCAGCCGGGGGGGACAGTATTCACCCCTCCACTTT
CASRGGQYSPLHF
>once|TRBV27|NA|TRBJ2-2
TGTGCCAGCAGCGCCCGAGTGTTCACCGGGGAGCTGTTTTTT
CASSARVFTGELFF
>NA|TRBV5-6|NA|TRBJ1-2
TGTGCCAGCAGGGTAGCAGGGGCTTACTATGGCTACACCTTC
CASRVAGAYYGYTF
>NA|TRBV18|TRBD1|TRBJ2-1
TGTGCCAGCTCACCGGGACAGGGAAGAGTCGGGCACAATGAGCAGTTCTTC
CASSPGQGRVGHNEQFF
>NA|TRBV2|TRBD2|TRBJ2-3
TGTGCCAGCAGTTTGACTAGCGGTAGCACAGATACGCAGTATTTT
CASSLTSGSTDTQYF
>NA|TRBV11-2|NA|TRBJ2-1
TGTGCCAGCAGCCCGGGGGACAGTAACAATGAGCAGTTCTTC
CASSPGDSNNEQFF
>NA|TRBV27|NA|TRBJ2-2
TGTGCCAGCAGCAACCGGAGGTTAAACACCGGGGAGCTGTTTTTT
CASSNRRLNTGELFF
>NA|TRBV5-1|NA|TRBJ2-2
TGCGCCAGCAGCTTACAGGGGAACACCGGGGAGCTGTTTTTT
CASSLQGNTGELFF
>NA|TRBV30|NA|TRBJ2-2
TGTGCCTGGGGTAGAGAAAACACCGGGGAGCTGTTTTTT
CAWGRENTGELFF
>NA|TRBV11-2|TRBD2|TRBJ2-3
TGTGCCAGCAGCCGACCTCCCTGGGACTACGAAACAGATACGCAGTATTTT
CASSRPPWDYETDTQYF